Listed below are T cell receptor beta chains from one sample, sequenced in a study of T cell responses to AZD1222 COVID-19 vaccine. Only in-frame clones appear in the TCRdb table, and some are missing; sequencing was by immunoSEQ multiplex PCR. The table lists 90,000 to 150,000 clones, roughly 90% of them singletons. The specimen comprised peripheral blood, sampled 28 days after the second AZD1222 dose. These receptors were collected from an adult who received the AZD1222 COVID-19 vaccine. Both conserved end residues are part of each CDR3. Clone size appears in some rows only: once, few, many, or a class for an expanded clone.

V gene	CDR3 length	clone size	J gene	CDR3 protein
TRBV3-1/TRBV3-2	16	-	TRBJ1-3	CASSQGSRHSGNTIYF
TRBV11-2	15	once	TRBJ1-6	CASSSQGPHNSPLHF
TRBV15	13	-	TRBJ1-1	CATSTQGRAKAFF
TRBV28	14	-	TRBJ1-2	CASRPGGKIYGYTF
TRBV9	14	-	TRBJ1-6	CASSVGGANSPLHF
TRBV2	12	-	TRBJ2-7	CASRLASYEQYF
TRBV11-1	15	once	TRBJ1-1	CASSSYRGRDTEAFF
TRBV7-8	13	-	TRBJ1-2	CASSLEVNYGYTF
TRBV19	15	-	TRBJ2-1	CASSIGRGSYNEQFF
TRBV9	15	few	TRBJ1-2	CASSSGGGRFYGYTF
TRBV6-2/TRBV6-3	16	-	TRBJ2-5	CASSYLGSGAQETQYF
TRBV19	13	few	TRBJ1-2	CASSIQGDYGYTF
TRBV5-6	13	-	TRBJ2-7	CASSFGAEYEQYF
TRBV4-2	16	-	TRBJ1-4	CASSQDLQAGVEKLFF
TRBV6-2/TRBV6-3	14	few	TRBJ1-5	CASSYGIVNQPQHF
TRBV10-2	15	-	TRBJ1-2	CASSESEGQGGGYTF
TRBV5-1	13	few	TRBJ2-1	CASTGPSYNEQFF
TRBV6-2/TRBV6-3	17	few	TRBJ2-7	CASSPGQALSLSYEQYF
TRBV7-8	12	-	TRBJ1-2	CASSLGGYGYTF
TRBV21-1	9	once	TRBJ1-4	CGAGEKLFF
TRBV7-2	12	-	TRBJ2-3	CASRGVTDTQYF
TRBV11-2	12	-	TRBJ1-4	CASSFSNEKLFF
TRBV19	15	few	TRBJ1-2	CASSITGKDGYGYTF
TRBV2	13	-	TRBJ2-7	CASGKTGSYEQYF
TRBV28	14	-	TRBJ1-2	CASLSGGANYGYTF
TRBV20-1	16	few	TRBJ2-2	CSASPFRGQITGELFF